This T cell receptor (beta chain) was sequenced for a study of blood T cells in healthy people across ages. Whole-study findings and limits: The study could not conclusively compare naive and antigen-experienced cells, given its unsorted PBMCs.

Alongside a J-beta primer mix, a sample-barcoded 5' primer served in a second PCR lasting about 7 to 12 cycles. At least 2.5 million CDR3-containing paired-end reads were obtained per sample. TCRdb processed the 5' RACE reads anew with MiXCR; each CDR3 protein has one entry. The sample contains roughly 830,000 distinct CDR3 sequences, around 62% of which appear only once. CDR1 is SGDLS and CDR2 is YYNGEE in the germline V gene. J was trimmed by 3 bases and V by 0 bases; bases with no gene match: 3. CDR3 length: 17 residues. As regards this clonotype: Its target is not known.

This chain uses TRBV9 with TRBJ1-6; 10 nucleotides match TRBD1. The sequenced sample was blood. This receptor was obtained from a man aged 25-45 years in good health. The CDR3 spells CASSVDRTGGYNSPLHF. The CDR3 bases are TGTGCCAGCAGCGTAGATAGGACAGGGGGCTATAATTCACCCCTCCACTTT.